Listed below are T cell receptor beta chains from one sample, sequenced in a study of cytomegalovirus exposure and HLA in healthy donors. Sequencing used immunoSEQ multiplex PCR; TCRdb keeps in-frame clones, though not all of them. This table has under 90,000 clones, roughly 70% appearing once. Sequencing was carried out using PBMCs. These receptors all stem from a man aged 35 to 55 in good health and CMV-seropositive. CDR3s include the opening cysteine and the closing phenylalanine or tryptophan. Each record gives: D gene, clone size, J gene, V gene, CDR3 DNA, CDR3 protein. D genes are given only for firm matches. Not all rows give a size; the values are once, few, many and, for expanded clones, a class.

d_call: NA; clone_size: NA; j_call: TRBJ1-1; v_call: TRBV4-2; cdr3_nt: TGTGCCAGCAGCCAAGAAATGGGCAGAATGAACACTGAAGCTTTCTTT; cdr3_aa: CASSQEMGRMNTEAFF
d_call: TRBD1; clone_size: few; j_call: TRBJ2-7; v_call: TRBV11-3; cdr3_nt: TGTGCCAGCAGTATTGGACAGGGCGACGAGCAGTACTTC; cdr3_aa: CASSIGQGDEQYF
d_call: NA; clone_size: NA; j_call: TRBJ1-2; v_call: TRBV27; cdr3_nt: TGTGCCCCGGACAATGGCTACACCTTC; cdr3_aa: CAPDNGYTF
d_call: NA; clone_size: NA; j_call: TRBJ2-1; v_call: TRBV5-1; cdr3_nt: TGCGCCAGCAGCCCTGTCCATACACCACCCTACAATGAGCAGTTCTTC; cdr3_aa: CASSPVHTPPYNEQFF
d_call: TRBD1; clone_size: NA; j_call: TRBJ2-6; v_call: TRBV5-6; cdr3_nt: TGTGCCAGCAGCCAAACGCGTGGACAGGGACCTGGGGCCAACGTCCTGACTTTC; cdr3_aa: CASSQTRGQGPGANVLTF
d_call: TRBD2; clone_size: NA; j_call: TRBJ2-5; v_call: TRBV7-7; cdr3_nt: TGTGCCAGCAGCCCCGGACTAGCGGGAGAATTGGAGACCCAGTACTTC; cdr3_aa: CASSPGLAGELETQYF
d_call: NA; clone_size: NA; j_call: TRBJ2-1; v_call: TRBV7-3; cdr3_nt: TGTGCCAGCAGCTTAAACCCCGGAGCGGGCCTTGACGGGGAGCAGTTCTTC; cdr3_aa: CASSLNPGAGLDGEQFF
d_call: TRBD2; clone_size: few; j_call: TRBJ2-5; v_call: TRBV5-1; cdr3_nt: TGCGCCAGCAGCTTGGGAGCTCTGGCGGGGGACTTTCAAGAGACCCAGTACTTC; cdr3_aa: CASSLGALAGDFQETQYF
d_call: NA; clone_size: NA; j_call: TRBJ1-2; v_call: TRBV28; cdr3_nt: TGTGCCAGCAGTTTAATTCTCTCCAGGGGCGCTTATGGCTACACCTTC; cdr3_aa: CASSLILSRGAYGYTF
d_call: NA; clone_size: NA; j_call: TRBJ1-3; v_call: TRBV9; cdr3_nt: TGTGCCAGCAGCGTAGGGGTGGGGCTCTCTGGAAACACCATATATTTT; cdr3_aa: CASSVGVGLSGNTIYF
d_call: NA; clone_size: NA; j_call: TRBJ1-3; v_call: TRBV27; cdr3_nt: TGTGCCAGCATGAGGTATGGTTATTCCGGAAACACCATATATTTT; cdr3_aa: CASMRYGYSGNTIYF
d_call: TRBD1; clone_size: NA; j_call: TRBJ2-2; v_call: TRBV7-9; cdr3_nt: TGTGCCAGCAGTACAGGGGCCACCGGGGAGCTGTTTTTT; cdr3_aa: CASSTGATGELFF
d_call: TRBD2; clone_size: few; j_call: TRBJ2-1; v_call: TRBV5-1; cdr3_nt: TGCGCCAGCAGCTCGGCTAGCGGGGCCCTAGGCCATGAGCAGTTCTTC; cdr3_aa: CASSSASGALGHEQFF
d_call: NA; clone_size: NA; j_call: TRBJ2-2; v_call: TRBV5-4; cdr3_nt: TGTGCCAGCAGCTTGGGAGGAACCACCGGGGAGCTGTTTTTT; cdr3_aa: CASSLGGTTGELFF
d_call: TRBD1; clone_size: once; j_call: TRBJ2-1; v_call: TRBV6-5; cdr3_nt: TGTGCCAGCAGTTTGTCGGGGCAGGGGGCATGGAATGAGCAGTTCTTC; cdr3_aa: CASSLSGQGAWNEQFF
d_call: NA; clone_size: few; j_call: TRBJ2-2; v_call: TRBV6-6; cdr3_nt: TGTGCCAGCAGTTTTTTAGGGGGAGACACCGGGGAGCTGTTTTTT; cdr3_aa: CASSFLGGDTGELFF
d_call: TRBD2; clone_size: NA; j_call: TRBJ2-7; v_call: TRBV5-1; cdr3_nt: TGCGCCAGCAGCCCTCTAGCGGGGGGGCAAGGCGAGCAGTACTTC; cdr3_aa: CASSPLAGGQGEQYF
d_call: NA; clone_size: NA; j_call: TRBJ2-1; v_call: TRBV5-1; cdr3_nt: TGCGCCAGCAGCGTGGGACTCTCCCATTGGGATGAGCAGTTCTTC; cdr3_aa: CASSVGLSHWDEQFF
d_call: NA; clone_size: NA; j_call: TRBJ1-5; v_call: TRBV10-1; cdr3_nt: TGCGCCAGCAGTGAGTCGGCAGGATATAGCAATCAGCCCCAGCATTTT; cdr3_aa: CASSESAGYSNQPQHF
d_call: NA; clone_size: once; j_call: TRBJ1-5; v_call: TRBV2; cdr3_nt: TGTGCCAGCAGAGCAACGGGACAACTCAATCAGCCCCAGCATTTT; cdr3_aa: CASRATGQLNQPQHF
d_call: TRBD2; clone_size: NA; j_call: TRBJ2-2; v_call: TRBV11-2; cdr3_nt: TGTGCCAGCAGCTTAACTAGCGGGGGGCAGAACACCGGGGAGCTGTTTTTT; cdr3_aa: CASSLTSGGQNTGELFF
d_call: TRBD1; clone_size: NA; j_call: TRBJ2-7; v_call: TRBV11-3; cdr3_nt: TGTGCCAGCAGCCCCGGGACAGGGCGCAGCGACGAGCAGTACTTC; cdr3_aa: CASSPGTGRSDEQYF
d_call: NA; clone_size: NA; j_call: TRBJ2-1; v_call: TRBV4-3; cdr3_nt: TGCGCCAGCAGCCAAGGGCCGACAGAGTACAATGAGCAGTTCTTC; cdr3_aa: CASSQGPTEYNEQFF